The TCR beta chain described here comes from a study of T cells in localized non-small cell lung cancer. In regard to this clone: Its antigen is currently unknown.

Assay used: immunoSEQ multiplex PCR; TCRdb lists only in-frame clones, some missing. Among about 41,000 clones listed, approximately 86% were seen once. From germline, CDR1 is MNHEY and CDR2 SVGAGI. The CDR3 totals 12 residues. Trimming removed 9 bases from V and 4 bases from J, with 12 bases in between. Study-level results: Appearances in adjacent lung were noted for a median 57 of the top 100 tumor clones. An association was observed between higher blood T cell density and longer overall survival.

The genes are TRBV6-5 and TRBJ1-1, with D possibly being TRBD1 (6 bases). The sample was peripheral blood, taken before any cancer treatment. This TCR was recovered from a woman aged 18-49 years with stage III lung adenocarcinoma. In DNA form, the CDR3 reads TGTGCCAGTTATGCAGGGGTCACTGAAGCTTTCTTT. Translation gives CASYAGVTEAFF.